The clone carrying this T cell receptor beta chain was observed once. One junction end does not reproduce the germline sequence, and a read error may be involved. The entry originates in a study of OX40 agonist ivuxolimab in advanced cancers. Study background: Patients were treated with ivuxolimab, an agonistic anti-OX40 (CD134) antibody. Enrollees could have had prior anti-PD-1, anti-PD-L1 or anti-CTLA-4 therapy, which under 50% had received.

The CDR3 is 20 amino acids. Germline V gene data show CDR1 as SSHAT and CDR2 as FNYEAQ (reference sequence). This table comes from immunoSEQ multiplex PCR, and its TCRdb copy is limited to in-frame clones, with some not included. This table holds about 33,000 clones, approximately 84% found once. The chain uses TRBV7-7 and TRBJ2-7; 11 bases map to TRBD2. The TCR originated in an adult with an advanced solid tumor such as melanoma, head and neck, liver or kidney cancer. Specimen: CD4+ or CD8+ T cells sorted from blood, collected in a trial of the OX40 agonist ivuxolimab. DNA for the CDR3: TGTGCTAGCAGCCAAGTTCCCCCGGGGATTAGCGGGAGGGTTCCCCACGAGCAGTACTTC. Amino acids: CASSQVPPGISGRVPHEQYF.